This T cell receptor (beta chain) was documented in a study of blood T cell repertoires in COVID-19. Study-wide background: Sites across the United States, Italy and Spain contributed samples from acute and convalescent COVID-19.

The V and J ends lost 3 bases and 5 bases, in that order; junction bases with no gene match: 4. Looked up from germline, CDR1 is SGHTA and CDR2 is FQGNSA. This CDR3 has 14 residues. In the original workflow: Researchers report that nucleated cell counts were estimated from reference gene primer amplification. Here immunoSEQ multiplex PCR was the method, and the copy in TCRdb shows in-frame clones only, minus some. V, J and clone size derive from that table, while D and trimming were established from the DNA sequence. Of approximately 94,000 clones in the sample, 88% were seen once. Sequencing used peripheral blood. The sequence came from an elderly woman with active COVID-19. This chain connects TRBV7-2 to TRBJ1-2, with 9 bases matching TRBD1. Written as DNA, the CDR3 is TGTGCCAGCAGCTTTAACAGGGGGCCTTATGGCTACACCTTC. This encodes CASSFNRGPYGYTF.